This T cell receptor (beta chain) stems from a study of T cells in localized non-small cell lung cancer. Profiling relied on immunoSEQ multiplex PCR, and the TCRdb table lists in-frame clones only, not all of them. The data contain 50,000 to 75,000 clones, about 90% of them singletons. A remark on this clone: What it recognizes is unknown.

Overall study findings and caveats: When the top 100 tumor clones were examined, a median about 60 of them also appeared in the adjacent lung, which was paired and uninvolved.

The starting material was peripheral blood, obtained before any cancer treatment. The clonotype originates from a man aged 35 to 70 with stage I squamous cell lung carcinoma.

In DNA, the CDR3 is TGTGCCAGCAGCGCACGGGTAAATGATGAAAAACTGTTTTTT. It codes for CASSARVNDEKLFF. The V gene is TRBV9, the J gene TRBJ1-4; D is uncertain. V shed 3 bases and J shed 6 bases, with 12 bases lying between them. Per the germline V gene, CDR1 is SGDLS and CDR2 is YYNGEE. The CDR3 length is 14 residues.